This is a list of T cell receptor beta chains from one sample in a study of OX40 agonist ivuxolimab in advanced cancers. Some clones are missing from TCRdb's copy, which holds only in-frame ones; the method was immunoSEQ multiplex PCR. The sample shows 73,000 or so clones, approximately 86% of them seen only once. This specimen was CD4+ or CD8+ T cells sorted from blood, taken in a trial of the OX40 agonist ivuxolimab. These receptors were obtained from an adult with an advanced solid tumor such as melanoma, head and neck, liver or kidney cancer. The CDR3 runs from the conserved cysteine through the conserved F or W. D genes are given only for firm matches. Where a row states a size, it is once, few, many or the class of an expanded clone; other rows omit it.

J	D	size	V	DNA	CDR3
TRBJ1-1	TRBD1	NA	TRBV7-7	TGTGCTAGCAGCCCGCTACAGGGGATATCGAACACTGAAGCTTTCTTT	CASSPLQGISNTEAFF
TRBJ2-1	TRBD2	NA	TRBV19	TGTGCCAGTAGTATTCTGCGGGGGGGTGCTGATTCCTACAATGAGCAGTTCTTC	CASSILRGGADSYNEQFF
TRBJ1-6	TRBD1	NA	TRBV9	TGTGCCAGCAGCGTAGGTGACAGGGGAATTTCACCCCTCCACTTT	CASSVGDRGISPLHF
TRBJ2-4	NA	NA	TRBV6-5	TGTGCCAGCAGTACCCAAAACATTCAGTACTTC	CASSTQNIQYF
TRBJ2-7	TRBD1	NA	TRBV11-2	TGTGCCAGCAGCTTAGTCCGACAGGGGGCCCACGAGCAGTACTTC	CASSLVRQGAHEQYF
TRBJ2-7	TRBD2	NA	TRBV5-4	TGTGCCAGCAGCTTGGGGACTAGCGGGAGAAATGACGAGCAGTACTTC	CASSLGTSGRNDEQYF
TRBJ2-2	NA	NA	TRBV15	TGTGCCACCAGCAGAGATCTACTCCTGGGCACCGGGGAGCTGTTTTTT	CATSRDLLLGTGELFF
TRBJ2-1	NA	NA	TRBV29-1	TGCAGCGCTGACAGTTACAATGAGCAGTTCTTC	CSADSYNEQFF
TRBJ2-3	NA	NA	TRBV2	TGTGCCAGCAGTGGCGTAGGAGGTAGCACAGATACGCAGTATTTT	CASSGVGGSTDTQYF
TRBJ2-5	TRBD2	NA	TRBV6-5	TGTGCCAGCAGACTAACTAGCGGGAGGTTGGAGACCCAGTACTTC	CASRLTSGRLETQYF
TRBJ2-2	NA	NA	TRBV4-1	TGCGCCAGCAGCCAAGAAATTTTAGGTAGCGGAGGCGGGGAGCTGTTTTTT	CASSQEILGSGGGELFF
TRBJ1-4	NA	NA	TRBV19	TGTGCCAGTACCCATGGGGGGACTAATGAAAAACTGTTTTTT	CASTHGGTNEKLFF
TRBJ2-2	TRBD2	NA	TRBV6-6	TGTGCCAGCGGCGGGAGTCGAGACACCGGGGAGCTGTTTTTT	CASGGSRDTGELFF
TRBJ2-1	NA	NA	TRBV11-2	TGTGCCAGCCGAGGGGAGAATGAGCAGTTCTTC	CASRGENEQFF
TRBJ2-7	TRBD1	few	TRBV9	TGTGCCAGCAGCATCAGACAGGGGGCAAGCGAGCAGTACTTC	CASSIRQGASEQYF
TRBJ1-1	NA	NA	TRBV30	TGTGCCTGGAGTAGGGTCCTGAACACTGAAGCTTTCTTT	CAWSRVLNTEAFF
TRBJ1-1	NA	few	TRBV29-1	TGCAGCGTTGATTGGGGAATTGAAGCTTTCTTT	CSVDWGIEAFF
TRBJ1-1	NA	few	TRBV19	TGTGCCAGTAGTATCAACAGACAGAACACTGAAGCTTTCTTT	CASSINRQNTEAFF
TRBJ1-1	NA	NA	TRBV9	TGTGCCAGCAGCGTAGACCCGTCCAACACTGAAGCTTTCTTT	CASSVDPSNTEAFF
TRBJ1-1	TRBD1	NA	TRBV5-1	TGCGCCAGCAGCGCGGACAGGGGCACTGAAGCTTTCTTT	CASSADRGTEAFF
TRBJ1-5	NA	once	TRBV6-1	TGTGCCAGCAGTGTAAATGTGAATCAGCCCCAGCATTTT	CASSVNVNQPQHF
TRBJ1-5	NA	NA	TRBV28	TGTGCCAGCCAACGTGGCGGGGATGGCAATCAGCCCCAGCATTTT	CASQRGGDGNQPQHF
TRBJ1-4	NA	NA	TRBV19	TGTGCCAGTAGTGCGGACAGCCATAATGAAAAACTGTTTTTT	CASSADSHNEKLFF
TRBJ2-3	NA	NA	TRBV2	TGTGCCAGCAGTGCGAGTAAGCCCTCAGATACGCAGTATTTT	CASSASKPSDTQYF
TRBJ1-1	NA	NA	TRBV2	TGTGCCATTACAGGGTTGAGGAGGAACCCGAACACTGAAGCTTTCTTT	CAITGLRRNPNTEAFF
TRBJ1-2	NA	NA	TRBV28	TGTGCCAGCATGAGGGGTGAGAGCTATGGCTACACCTTC	CASMRGESYGYTF
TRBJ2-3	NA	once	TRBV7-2	TGTGCCAGCAGCTTAGTCCCAGACGGGCGAGCAGATACGCAGTATTTT	CASSLVPDGRADTQYF
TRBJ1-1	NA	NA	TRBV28	TGTGCCAGCAGCCAGAGGACATTAACTGAAGCTTTCTTT	CASSQRTLTEAFF
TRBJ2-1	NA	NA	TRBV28	TGTGCCAGCGCTGTTCCGAGCTCCTACAATGAGCAGTTCTTC	CASAVPSSYNEQFF
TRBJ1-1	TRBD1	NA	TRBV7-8	TGTGCCAGCAGCTCATCAGGGGGGACTGAAGCTTTCTTT	CASSSSGGTEAFF
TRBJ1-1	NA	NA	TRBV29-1	TGCAGCGGGAGACAGAGCACTGAAGCTTTCTTT	CSGRQSTEAFF
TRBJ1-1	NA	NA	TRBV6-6	TGTGCCAGCAGAGCCACCGGACGGGGCACTGAAGCTTTCTTT	CASRATGRGTEAFF
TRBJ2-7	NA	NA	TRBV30	TGTGCCTGGAGTGTACGCCCCCCGAGACCTTACGAGCAGTACTTC	CAWSVRPPRPYEQYF
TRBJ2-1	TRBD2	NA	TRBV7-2	TGTGCCAGCAGTCCTACTAGCGTCTCCTACAATGAGCAGTTCTTC	CASSPTSVSYNEQFF
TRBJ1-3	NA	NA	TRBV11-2	TGTGCCAGCAGCCCCACCTCTGGAAACACCATATATTTT	CASSPTSGNTIYF
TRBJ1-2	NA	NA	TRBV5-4	TGTGCCAGCAGCTTGGCCCAGGGTCTTGGTGACTATGGCTACACCTTC	CASSLAQGLGDYGYTF
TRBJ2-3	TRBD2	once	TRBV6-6	TGTGCCACCAGGCGGCGGGAGGCAGATACGCAGTATTTT	CATRRREADTQYF
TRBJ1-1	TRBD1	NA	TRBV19	TGTGCCAGCCAGGGGGCGTCGTTGGGCACTGAAGCTTTCTTT	CASQGASLGTEAFF
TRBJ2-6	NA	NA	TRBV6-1	TGTGCCAGCAGTGAAAATCGCCTACCACTCTCTGGGGCCAACGTCCTGACTTTC	CASSENRLPLSGANVLTF
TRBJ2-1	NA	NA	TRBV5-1	TGCGCCAGCAGCTTGGGTTCCGCCTACAATGAGCAGTTCTTC	CASSLGSAYNEQFF
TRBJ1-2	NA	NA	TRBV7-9	TGTGCCAGCAGCCAAACTGATACAGGCAACTATGGCTACACCTTC	CASSQTDTGNYGYTF
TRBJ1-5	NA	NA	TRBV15	TGTGCCACCAGCAGAGGTATCTGGGGAAGAACTATGAATCAGCCCCAGCATTTT	CATSRGIWGRTMNQPQHF
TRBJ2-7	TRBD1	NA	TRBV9	TGTGCCAGCAGCCCTCGGACAGGGGGCTCCTACGAGCAGTACTTC	CASSPRTGGSYEQYF
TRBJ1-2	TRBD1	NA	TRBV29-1	TGCAGCGTCGGGGTCGGGACAGGGGAAAATGGCTACACCTTC	CSVGVGTGENGYTF
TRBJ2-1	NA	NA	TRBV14	TGTGCCAGCAGCGAATTAAAAACTATAAACAATGAGCAGTTCTTC	CASSELKTINNEQFF
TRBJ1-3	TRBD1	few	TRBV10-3	TGTGCCATCAGTGAGTCGGGACAGCGCTCGTCTGGAAACACCATATATTTT	CAISESGQRSSGNTIYF
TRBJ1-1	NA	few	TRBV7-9	TGTGCCAGCAGCTTAGCGACGGGGGCAGGAAACACTGAAGCTTTCTTT	CASSLATGAGNTEAFF
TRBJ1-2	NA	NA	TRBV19	TGTGCCAGTAGTGGTCACAGCTATGGCTACACCTTC	CASSGHSYGYTF
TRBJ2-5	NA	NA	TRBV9	TGTGCCAGCAGCGTAGGGGGAGAAGAGACCCAGTACTTC	CASSVGGEETQYF
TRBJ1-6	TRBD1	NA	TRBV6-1	TGTGCCAGCAGTGAACCGGGACAGGTCTCCTATAATTCACCCCTCCACTTT	CASSEPGQVSYNSPLHF